This T cell receptor (beta chain) originates from a study of OX40 agonist ivuxolimab in advanced cancers. This clone turned up a few times. The CDR3 totals 15 residues. Looked up from germline, CDR1 is MNHEY and CDR2 is SMNVEV (reference sequence). The germline V and J ends were trimmed by 3 bases and 4 bases, with 13 bases remaining between them. The data were produced by immunoSEQ multiplex PCR, yet TCRdb's version contains in-frame clones alone and is incomplete. Of approximately 66,000 clones listed, approximately 89% were seen once; the top ten hold around 0.5%. The sequencing here drew on CD4+ or CD8+ T cells sorted from blood, taken in a trial of the OX40 agonist ivuxolimab. V usage is TRBV27 and J usage is TRBJ2-1; D is possibly TRBD2 (6 bases). The sequence was collected from an adult with an advanced solid tumor such as melanoma, head and neck, liver or kidney cancer. The CDR3 DNA is TGTGCCAGCAGTTTCGGGACTCTGATGTACAATGAGCAGTTCTTC. It translates to CASSFGTLMYNEQFF.